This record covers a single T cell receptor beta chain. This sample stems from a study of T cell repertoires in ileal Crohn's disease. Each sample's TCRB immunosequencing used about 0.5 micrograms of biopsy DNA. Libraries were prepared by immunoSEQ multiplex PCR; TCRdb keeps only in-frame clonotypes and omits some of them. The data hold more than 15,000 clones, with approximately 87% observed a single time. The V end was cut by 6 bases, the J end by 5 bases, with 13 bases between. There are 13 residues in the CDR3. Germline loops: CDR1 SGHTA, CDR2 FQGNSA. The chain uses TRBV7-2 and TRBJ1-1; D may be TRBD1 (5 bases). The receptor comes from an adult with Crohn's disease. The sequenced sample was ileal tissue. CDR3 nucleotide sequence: TGTGCCAGCAGTCCCGGGGGGTGGACTGAAGCTTTCTTT. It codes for CASSPGGWTEAFF.